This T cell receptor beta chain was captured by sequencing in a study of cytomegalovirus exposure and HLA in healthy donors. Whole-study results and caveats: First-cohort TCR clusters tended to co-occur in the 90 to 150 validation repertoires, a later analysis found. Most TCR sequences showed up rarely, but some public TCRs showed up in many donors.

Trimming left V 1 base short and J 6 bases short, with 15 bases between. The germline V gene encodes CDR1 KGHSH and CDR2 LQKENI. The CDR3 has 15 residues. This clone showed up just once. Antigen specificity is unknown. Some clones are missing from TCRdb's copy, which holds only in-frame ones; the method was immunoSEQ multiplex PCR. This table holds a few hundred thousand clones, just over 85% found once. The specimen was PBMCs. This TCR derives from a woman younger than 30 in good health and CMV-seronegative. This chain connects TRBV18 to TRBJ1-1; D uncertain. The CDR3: CASSPQDTRGAEAFF. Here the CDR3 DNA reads TGTGCCAGCTCACCACAAGATACCCGGGGAGCTGAAGCTTTCTTT.